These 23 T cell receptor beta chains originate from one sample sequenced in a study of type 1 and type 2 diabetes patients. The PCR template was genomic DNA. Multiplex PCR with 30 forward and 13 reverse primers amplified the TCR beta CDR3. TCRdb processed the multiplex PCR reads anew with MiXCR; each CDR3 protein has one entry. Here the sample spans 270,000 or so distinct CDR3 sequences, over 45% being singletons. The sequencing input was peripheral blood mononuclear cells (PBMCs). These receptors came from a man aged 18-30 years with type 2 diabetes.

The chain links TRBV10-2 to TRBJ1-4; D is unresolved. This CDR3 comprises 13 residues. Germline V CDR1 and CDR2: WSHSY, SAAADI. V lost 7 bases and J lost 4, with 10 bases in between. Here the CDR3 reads CASTPSINEKLFF. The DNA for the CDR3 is TGCGCCAGCACGCCGAGCATTAATGAAAAACTGTTTTTT.

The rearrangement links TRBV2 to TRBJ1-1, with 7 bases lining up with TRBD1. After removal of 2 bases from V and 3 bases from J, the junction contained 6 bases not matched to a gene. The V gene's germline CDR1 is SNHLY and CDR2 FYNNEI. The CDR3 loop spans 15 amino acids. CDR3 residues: CASSERGQTDTEAFF. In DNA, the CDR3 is TGTGCCAGCAGTGAACGGGGACAGACGGACACTGAAGCTTTCTTT.

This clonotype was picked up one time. The CDR3 DNA reads TGTGCCAGCAGCCTAGCCTCCCTCGAGCAGTACTTC. It specifies CASSLASLEQYF. V and J are TRBV3-1 and TRBJ2-7; the D is unclear. Trimming took 4 bases from V and 6 from J, leaving 10 bases between them. Per the germline V gene, CDR1 is LGHDT and CDR2 is YNNKEL (reference sequence). The CDR3 sequence is 12 residues long.

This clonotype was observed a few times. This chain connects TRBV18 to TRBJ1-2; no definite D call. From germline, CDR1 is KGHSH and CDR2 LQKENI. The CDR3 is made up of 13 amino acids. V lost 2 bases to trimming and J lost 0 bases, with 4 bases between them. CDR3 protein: CASSPSANYGYTF. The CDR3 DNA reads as TGTGCCAGCTCACCATCCGCTAACTATGGCTACACCTTC.

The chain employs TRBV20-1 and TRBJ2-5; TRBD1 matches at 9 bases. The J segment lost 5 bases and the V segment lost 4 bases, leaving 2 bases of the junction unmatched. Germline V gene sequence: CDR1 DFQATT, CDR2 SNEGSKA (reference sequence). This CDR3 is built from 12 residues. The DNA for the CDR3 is TGCAGTGCTATCGACAGGGGGGAGACCCAGTACTTC. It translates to CSAIDRGETQYF.

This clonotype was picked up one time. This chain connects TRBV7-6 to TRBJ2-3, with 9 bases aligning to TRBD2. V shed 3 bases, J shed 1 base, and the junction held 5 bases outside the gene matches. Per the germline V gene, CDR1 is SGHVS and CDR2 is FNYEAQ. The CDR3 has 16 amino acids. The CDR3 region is CASSLTSGVGTDTQYF. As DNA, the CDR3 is TGTGCCAGCAGCTTGACTAGCGGAGTGGGCACAGATACGCAGTATTTT.

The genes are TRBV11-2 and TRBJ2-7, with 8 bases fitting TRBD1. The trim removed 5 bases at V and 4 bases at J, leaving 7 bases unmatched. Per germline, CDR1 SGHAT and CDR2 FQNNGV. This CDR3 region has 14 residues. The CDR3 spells CASSPQGVRYEQYF. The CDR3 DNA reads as TGTGCCAGCAGCCCACAGGGGGTACGGTACGAGCAGTACTTC.

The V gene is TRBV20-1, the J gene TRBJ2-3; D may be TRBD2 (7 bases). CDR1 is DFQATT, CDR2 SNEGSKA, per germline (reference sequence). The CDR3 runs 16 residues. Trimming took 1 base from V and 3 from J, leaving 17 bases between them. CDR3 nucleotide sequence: TGCAGTGCTAGAGTGGGGGGGGCGCGGTTTACAGATACGCAGTATTTT. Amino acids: CSARVGGARFTDTQYF.

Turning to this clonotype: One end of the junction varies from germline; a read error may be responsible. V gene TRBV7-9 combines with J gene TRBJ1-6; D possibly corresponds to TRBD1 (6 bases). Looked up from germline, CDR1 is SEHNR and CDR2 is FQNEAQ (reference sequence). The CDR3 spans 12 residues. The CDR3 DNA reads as TGTGCCAGCAGCGGCTGGGGGCTACCCCTCTACTTT. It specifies CASSGWGLPLYF.

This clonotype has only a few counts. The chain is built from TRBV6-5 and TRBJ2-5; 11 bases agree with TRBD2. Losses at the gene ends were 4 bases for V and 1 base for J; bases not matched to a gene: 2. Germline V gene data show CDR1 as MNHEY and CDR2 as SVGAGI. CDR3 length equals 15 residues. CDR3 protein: CASSLAGGSQETQYF. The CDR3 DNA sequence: TGTGCCAGCAGTTTAGCGGGGGGGAGCCAAGAGACCCAGTACTTC.

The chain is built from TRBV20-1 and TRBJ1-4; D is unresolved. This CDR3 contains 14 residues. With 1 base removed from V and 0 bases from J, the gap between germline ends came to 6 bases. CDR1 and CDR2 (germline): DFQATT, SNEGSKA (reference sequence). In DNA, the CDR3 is TGCAGTGCTAGAGTCAGTGCAACTAATGAAAAACTGTTTTTT. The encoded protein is CSARVSATNEKLFF.

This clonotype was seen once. CDR3 DNA: TGTGCCAGCAGCTCCTTCTCCGGGAGGTTACTCGATGAGCAGTTCTTC. Translated, it gives CASSSFSGRLLDEQFF. The rearrangement uses TRBV7-2 and TRBJ2-1; TRBD2 aligns across 7 bases. Germline loops: CDR1 SGHTA, CDR2 FQGNSA. Trimming cost V 4 bases and J 8 bases; bases outside gene matches: 14. This CDR3 contains 16 residues.

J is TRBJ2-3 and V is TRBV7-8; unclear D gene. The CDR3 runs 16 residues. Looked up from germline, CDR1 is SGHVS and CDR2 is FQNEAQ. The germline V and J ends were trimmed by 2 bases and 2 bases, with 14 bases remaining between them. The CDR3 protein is CASSLRSRVNTDTQYF. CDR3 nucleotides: TGTGCCAGCAGCTTAAGATCTCGGGTAAACACAGATACGCAGTATTTT.

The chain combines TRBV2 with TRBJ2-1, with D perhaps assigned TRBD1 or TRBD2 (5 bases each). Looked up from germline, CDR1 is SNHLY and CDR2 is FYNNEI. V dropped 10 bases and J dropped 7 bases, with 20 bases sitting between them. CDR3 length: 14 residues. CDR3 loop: CAILPRGQGNEQFF. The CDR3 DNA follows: TGTGCCATCCTGCCCCGGGGCCAGGGAAATGAGCAGTTCTTC.

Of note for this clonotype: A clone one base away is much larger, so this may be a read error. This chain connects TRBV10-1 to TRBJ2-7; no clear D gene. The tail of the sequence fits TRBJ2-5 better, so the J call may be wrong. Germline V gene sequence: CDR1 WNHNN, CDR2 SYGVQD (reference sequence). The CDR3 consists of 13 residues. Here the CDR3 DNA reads TGCGCCAGCAGTCGGAGTCAGGAAGAGACCCAGTACTTC. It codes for CASSRSQEETQYF.

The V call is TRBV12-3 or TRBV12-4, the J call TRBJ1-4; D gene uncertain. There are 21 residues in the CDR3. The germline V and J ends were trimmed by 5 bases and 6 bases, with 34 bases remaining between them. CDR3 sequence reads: CASSGLHPTSKRSMRDEKLFF. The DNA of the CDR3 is TGTGCCAGCAGTGGACTCCACCCGACTAGCAAGAGGTCGATGAGGGATGAAAAACTGTTTTTT.

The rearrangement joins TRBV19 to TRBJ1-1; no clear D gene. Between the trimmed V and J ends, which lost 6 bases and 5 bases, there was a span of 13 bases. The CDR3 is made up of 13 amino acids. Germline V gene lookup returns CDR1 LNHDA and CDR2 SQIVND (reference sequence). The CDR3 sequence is CASRRKGRTEAFF. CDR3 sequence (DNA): TGTGCCAGTAGAAGGAAAGGGAGGACTGAAGCTTTCTTT.

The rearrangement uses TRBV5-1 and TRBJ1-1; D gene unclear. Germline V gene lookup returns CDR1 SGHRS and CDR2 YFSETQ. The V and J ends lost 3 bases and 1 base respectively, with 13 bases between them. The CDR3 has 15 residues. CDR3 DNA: TGCGCCAGCAGCTCAACGTTTGGCACGAACACTGAAGCTTTCTTT. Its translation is CASSSTFGTNTEAFF.

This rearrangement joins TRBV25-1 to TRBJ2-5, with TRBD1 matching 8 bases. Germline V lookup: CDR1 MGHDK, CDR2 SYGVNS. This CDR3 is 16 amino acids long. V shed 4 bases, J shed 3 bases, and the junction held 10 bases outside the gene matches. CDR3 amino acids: CASSGGQELGKETQYF. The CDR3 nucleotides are TGTGCCAGCAGTGGGGGACAGGAACTAGGAAAAGAGACCCAGTACTTC.

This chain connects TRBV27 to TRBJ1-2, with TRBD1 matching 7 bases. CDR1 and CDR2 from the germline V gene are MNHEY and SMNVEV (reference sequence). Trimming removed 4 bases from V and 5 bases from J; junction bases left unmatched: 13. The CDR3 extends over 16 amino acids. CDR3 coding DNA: TGTGCCAGCAGTTCCCGACAGGGACAAGGACTATATGGCTACACCTTC. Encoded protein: CASSSRQGQGLYGYTF.

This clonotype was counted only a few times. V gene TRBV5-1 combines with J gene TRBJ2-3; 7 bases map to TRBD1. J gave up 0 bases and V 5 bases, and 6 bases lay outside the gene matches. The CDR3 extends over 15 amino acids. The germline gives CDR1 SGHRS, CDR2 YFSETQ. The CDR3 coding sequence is TGCGCCAGCAGATCGGGACAGTTGAGCACAGATACGCAGTATTTT. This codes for CASRSGQLSTDTQYF.

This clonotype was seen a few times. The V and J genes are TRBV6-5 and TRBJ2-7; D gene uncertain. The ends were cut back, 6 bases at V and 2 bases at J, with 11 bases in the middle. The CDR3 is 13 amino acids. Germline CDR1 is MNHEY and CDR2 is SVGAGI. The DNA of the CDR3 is TGTGCCAGCAGCCCGAAGTCCCCCTACGAGCAGTACTTC. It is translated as CASSPKSPYEQYF.

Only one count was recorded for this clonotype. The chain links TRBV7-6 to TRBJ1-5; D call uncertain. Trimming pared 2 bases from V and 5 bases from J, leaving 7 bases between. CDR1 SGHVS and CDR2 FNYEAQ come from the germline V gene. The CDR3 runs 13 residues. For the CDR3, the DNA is TGTGCCAGCAGCTTAAGGCAGCATCAGCCCCAGCATTTT. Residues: CASSLRQHQPQHF.